This T cell receptor beta chain was sequenced in a study of shared clonotypes between healthy human individuals. Whole-study context: Per-donor plates numbered three CD4 naive, three CD4 memory, two CD8 naive and one CD8 memory. Findings of the study overall: An expected dependence of interdonor clonotype sharing on sequencing depth was noted.

On this clone itself: Its antigen is still unknown.

V was clipped by 3 bases and J by 1 base, with 7 bases between them. CDR1 and CDR2 (germline): WSHSY, SAAADI. CDR3 length: 13 amino acids. CD8 cells regarded as naive lacked CD45RO, were positively chosen for CCR7, and omitted terminally differentiated effector memory CD45RA+ cells. Sequenced by immunoSEQ multiplex PCR; TCRdb stores in-frame clones only, minus some. The sample carries under 700,000 clones, approximately 96% recorded once. The clonotype originates from a woman aged 25 to 39 in good health. The specimen was naive CD8+ T cells sorted from blood. The chain has TRBV10-2 and TRBJ2-7; D might be TRBD1 (5 bases). CDR3 coding DNA: TGCGCCAGCAGTGAAACAGGTTCCTACGAGCAGTACTTC. As protein: CASSETGSYEQYF.